The present T cell receptor beta chain was sequenced within a study of T cell changes during pregnancy in multiple sclerosis. Germline-derived CDR1 and CDR2 are SGHKS and YYEKEE (reference sequence). The CDR3 is 11 residues long. With 4 bases removed from V and 7 bases from J, the gap between germline ends came to 9 bases. The assay was immunoSEQ multiplex PCR, and TCRdb's table has in-frame clones only and misses some. This sample carries more than 70,000 clones, roughly 89% of them seen once, and the ten largest clones take around 1.7%. This TCR was sampled from a female donor in good health, enrolled as a control in a pregnancy study. V gene TRBV5-5 combines with J gene TRBJ2-7; weak D call: TRBD2 (5 bases). The specimen was peripheral blood, collected after pregnancy. CDR3 in amino acids: CASSPGVEQYF. The CDR3 nucleotides read TGTGCCAGCAGCCCCGGGGTGGAGCAGTACTTC.